This paragraph reports one T cell receptor (beta chain). As yet, its antigen is unknown. Germline CDR1 and CDR2: MNHEY and SVGEGT. The CDR3 is 14 amino acids. Carrying UMI labels, the TRB cDNA libraries were prepared through 5' RACE. TCRdb reworked the 5' RACE reads into one entry per CDR3 protein, no DNA. The sample has tens of thousands of distinct CDR3 sequences, and its top ten clones hold approximately 1.1%. The source of the sample is a study of CXCR3-negative and CXCR3-positive naive CD8 T cells. In the study overall: Each library held about 1.5 +/- 0.3 million TRB reads, around 140 million in total.

Study-wide results and limits: Researchers report that CXCR3-positive naive cells carry more hydrophobic TRB CDR3s than CXCR3-negative naive cells. Similar TRBV-TRBJ gene usage was seen in naive CXCR3-negative and CXCR3-positive cells, but not in memory cells. Naive subsets did not differ in surface CD5, and TRB CDR3 properties served to infer TCR strength.

This sequence joins TRBV6-2 or TRBV6-3 and TRBJ1-1; absent DNA, TCRdb's TRBD1 call cannot be checked. Sequenced sample: naive CXCR3- CD8+ T cells from blood. Subset reported: CD45RO-CCR7+CD27+CD95- naive CD8+ T cells lacking CXCR3 (TNR3-). The sequence derives from a human donor in good health. Some clones in this sample may be carry-over from other donors' samples. CDR3 sequence reads: CASRPPGQVTEAFF.